This TCR beta chain was sequenced in a study of shared clonotypes between healthy human individuals. Replicate PCRs for sorted subsets used about 200 ng DNA; this equaled tens of thousands of T cell genomes. As originally analysed: Filtering differed, since immunoSEQ gave only junction sequences and no quality scores. Method: immunoSEQ multiplex PCR; TCRdb's copy keeps in-frame clones and lacks some. The V and J calls and the clone size are those of that table, but D and trimming were determined from the DNA. The repertoire holds some 980,000 clones, with around three quarters as singletons. This CDR3 is 16 amino acids long. V lost 1 base and J 2 bases, leaving 14 bases between the germline ends. Germline V gene sequence: CDR1 MGHRA, CDR2 YSYEKL.

The sample taken for sequencing was memory CD4+ T cells sorted from blood. This sample's subset: CD45RA-negative fraction. The receptor's source is a man aged 18 to 35 in good health. The chain recombines TRBV4-1 with TRBJ1-1, with D uncertain. The CDR3: CASSQAGSFGNTEAFF. The CDR3 DNA reads as TGCGCCAGCAGCCAAGCTGGATCCTTCGGAAACACTGAAGCTTTCTTT.